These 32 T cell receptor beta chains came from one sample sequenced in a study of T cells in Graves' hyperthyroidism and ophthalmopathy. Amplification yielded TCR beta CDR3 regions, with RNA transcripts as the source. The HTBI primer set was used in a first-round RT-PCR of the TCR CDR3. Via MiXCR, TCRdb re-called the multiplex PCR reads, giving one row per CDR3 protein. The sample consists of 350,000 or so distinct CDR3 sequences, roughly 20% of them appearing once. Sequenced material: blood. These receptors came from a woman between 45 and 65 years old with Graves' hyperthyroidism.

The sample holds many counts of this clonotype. This chain's CDR3 is CSATQGGADTQYF. The CDR3, as DNA: TGCAGTGCTACACAGGGTGGCGCAGATACGCAGTATTTT. The genes are TRBV20-1 and TRBJ2-3; D is perhaps TRBD1 (6 bases). Trimming removed 4 bases from V and 4 bases from J, with 12 bases in between. Per the germline V gene, CDR1 is DFQATT and CDR2 is SNEGSKA (reference sequence). The CDR3 is 13 amino acids.

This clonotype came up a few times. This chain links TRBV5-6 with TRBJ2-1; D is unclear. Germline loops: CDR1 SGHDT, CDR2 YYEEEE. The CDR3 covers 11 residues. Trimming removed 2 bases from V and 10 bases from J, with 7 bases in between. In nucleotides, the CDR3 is TGTGCCAGCAGCTTTCGCCGGGAGCAGTTCTTC. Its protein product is CASSFRREQFF.

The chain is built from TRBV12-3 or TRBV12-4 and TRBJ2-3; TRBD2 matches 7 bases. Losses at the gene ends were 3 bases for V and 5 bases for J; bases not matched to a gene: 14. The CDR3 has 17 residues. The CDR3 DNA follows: TGTGCCAGCAGTTTTATGGCGGGAGACCTAAACATAGATACGCAGTATTTT. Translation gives CASSFMAGDLNIDTQYF.

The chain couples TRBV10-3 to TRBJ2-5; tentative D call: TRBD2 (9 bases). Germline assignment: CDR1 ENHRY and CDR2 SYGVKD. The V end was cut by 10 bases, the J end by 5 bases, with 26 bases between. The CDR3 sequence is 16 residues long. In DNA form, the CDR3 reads TGTGCCAGCCGACAGGGGCCAAGCGGGGGGTATGAGACCCAGTACTTC. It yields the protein CASRQGPSGGYETQYF.

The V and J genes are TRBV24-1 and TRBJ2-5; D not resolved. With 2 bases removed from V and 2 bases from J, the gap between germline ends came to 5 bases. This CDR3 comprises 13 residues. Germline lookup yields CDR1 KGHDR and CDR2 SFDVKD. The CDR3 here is CATSDSQQETQYF. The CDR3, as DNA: TGTGCCACCAGTGATTCCCAGCAAGAGACCCAGTACTTC.

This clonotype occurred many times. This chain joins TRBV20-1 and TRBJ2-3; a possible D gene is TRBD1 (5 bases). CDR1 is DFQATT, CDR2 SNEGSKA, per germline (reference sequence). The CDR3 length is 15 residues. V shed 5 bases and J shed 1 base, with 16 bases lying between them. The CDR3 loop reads CSADSGSEGTDTQYF. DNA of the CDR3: TGCAGTGCTGATTCAGGGTCCGAGGGCACAGATACGCAGTATTTT.

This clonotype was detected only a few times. CDR3 sequence: CASSWGLGTIEQFF. CDR3 nucleotide sequence: TGTGCCAGCAGTTGGGGACTGGGGACCATCGAGCAGTTCTTC. This chain connects TRBV27 to TRBJ2-1, with D maybe TRBD2 (6 bases). Trimming removed 4 bases at V and 10 bases at J, with 17 bases between. Germline CDR1 is MNHEY and CDR2 is SMNVEV (reference sequence). CDR3 length: 14 residues.

The CDR3 nucleotides read TGCGCCAGCAGTAGGGCAGCCGACACCGGGGAGCTGTTTTTT. This translates into CASSRAADTGELFF. This chain links TRBV10-1 with TRBJ2-2; D is unclear. This CDR3 is built from 14 residues. The germline gives CDR1 WNHNN, CDR2 SYGVQD (reference sequence). Trimming removed 5 bases at V and 3 bases at J, with 10 bases between.

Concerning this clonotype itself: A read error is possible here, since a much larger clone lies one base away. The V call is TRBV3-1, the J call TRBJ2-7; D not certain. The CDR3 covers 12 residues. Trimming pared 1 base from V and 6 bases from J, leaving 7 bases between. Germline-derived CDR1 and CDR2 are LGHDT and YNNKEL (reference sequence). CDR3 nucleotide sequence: TGTGCCAGCAGCCAAGGGTACGTCGAGCAGTACTTC. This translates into CASSQGYVEQYF.

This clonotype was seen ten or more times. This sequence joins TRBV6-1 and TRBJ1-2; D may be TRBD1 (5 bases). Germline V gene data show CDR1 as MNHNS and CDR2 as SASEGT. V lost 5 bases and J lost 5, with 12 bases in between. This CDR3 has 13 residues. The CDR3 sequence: CASSPTGGYGYTF. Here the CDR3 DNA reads TGTGCCAGCAGTCCGACTGGGGGTTATGGCTACACCTTC.

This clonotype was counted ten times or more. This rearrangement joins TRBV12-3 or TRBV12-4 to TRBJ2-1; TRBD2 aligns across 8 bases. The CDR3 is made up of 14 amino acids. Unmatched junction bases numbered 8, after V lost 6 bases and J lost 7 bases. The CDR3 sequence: CASRTGTSHNEQFF. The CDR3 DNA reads TGTGCCAGCAGGACCGGGACTAGTCATAATGAGCAGTTCTTC.

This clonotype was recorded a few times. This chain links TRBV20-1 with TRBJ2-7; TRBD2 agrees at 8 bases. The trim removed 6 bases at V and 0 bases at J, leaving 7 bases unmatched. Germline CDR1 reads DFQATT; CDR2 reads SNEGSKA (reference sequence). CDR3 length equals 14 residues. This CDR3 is CSAGGSGSSYEQYF. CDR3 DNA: TGCAGTGCGGGCGGAAGCGGGAGCTCCTACGAGCAGTACTTC.

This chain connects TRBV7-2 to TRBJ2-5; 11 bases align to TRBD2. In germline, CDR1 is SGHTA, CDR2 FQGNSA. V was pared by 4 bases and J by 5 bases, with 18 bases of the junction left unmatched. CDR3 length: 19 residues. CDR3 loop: CASSSQRLAGNPPVETQYF. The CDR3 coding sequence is TGTGCCAGCAGCTCGCAAAGACTAGCGGGAAATCCCCCAGTGGAGACCCAGTACTTC.

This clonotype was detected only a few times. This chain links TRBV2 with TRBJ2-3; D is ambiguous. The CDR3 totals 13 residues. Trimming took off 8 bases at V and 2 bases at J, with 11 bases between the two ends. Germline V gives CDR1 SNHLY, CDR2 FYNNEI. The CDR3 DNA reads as TGTGCCAGCGAAGTAAGGGTCACAGATACGCAGTATTTT. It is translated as CASEVRVTDTQYF.

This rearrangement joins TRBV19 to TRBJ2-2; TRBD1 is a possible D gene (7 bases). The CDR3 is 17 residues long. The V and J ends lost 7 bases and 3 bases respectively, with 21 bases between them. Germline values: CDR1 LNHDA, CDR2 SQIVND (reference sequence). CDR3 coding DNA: TGTGCCAGTACCGTTCGGGGGCAGGGGGTTTACACCGGGGAGCTGTTTTTT. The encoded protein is CASTVRGQGVYTGELFF.

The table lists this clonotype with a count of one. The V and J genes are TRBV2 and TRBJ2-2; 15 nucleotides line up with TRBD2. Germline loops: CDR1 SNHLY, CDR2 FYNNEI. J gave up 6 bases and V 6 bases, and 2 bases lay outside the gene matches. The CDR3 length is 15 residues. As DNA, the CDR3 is TGTGCCAGCAGGGGACTAGCGGGAGGCGCCGGGGAGCTGTTTTTT. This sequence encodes CASRGLAGGAGELFF.

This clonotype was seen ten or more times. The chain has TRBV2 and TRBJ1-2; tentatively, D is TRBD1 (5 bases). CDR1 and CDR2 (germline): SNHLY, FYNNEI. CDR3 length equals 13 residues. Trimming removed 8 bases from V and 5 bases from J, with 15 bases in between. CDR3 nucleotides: TGTGCCAGCCGGGACCAGGACGGGTATGGCTACACCTTC. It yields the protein CASRDQDGYGYTF. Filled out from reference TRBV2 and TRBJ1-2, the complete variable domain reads EPEVTQTPSHQVTQMGQEVILRCVPISNHLYFYWYRQILGQKVEFLVSFYNNEISEKSEIFDDQFSVERPDGSNFTLKIRSTKLEDSAMYFCASRDQDGYGYTFGSGTRLTVV.

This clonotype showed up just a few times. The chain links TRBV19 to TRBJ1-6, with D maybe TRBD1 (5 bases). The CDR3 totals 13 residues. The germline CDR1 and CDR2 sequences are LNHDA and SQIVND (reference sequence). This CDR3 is CATSPDTSSPLHF. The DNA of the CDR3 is TGTGCAACGAGTCCGGACACCTCTTCACCCCTCCACTTT.

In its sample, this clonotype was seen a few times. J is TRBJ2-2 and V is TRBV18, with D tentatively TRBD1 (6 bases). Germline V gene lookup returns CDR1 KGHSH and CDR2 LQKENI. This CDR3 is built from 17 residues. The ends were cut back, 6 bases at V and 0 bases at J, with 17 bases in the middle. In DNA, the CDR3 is TGTGCCAGCTCGCAGATTGGGGGACAAGCGAACACCGGGGAGCTGTTTTTT. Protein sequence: CASSQIGGQANTGELFF.

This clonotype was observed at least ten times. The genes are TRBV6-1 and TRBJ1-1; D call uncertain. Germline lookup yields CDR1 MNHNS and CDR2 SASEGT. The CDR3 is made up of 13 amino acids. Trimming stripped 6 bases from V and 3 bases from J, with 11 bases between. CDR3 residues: CASSYLLDTEAFF. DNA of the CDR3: TGTGCCAGCAGCTACCTCTTAGACACTGAAGCTTTCTTT.

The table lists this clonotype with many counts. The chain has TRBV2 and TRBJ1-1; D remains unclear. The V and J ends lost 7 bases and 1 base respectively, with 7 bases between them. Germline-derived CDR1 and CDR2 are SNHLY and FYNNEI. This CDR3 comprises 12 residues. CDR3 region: CASKDPNTEAFF. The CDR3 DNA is TGTGCCAGCAAGGACCCGAACACTGAAGCTTTCTTT.

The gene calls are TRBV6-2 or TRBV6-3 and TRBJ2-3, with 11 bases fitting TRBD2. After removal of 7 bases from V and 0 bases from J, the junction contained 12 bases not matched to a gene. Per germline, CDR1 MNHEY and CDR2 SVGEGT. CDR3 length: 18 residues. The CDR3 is CASTTGPTSGESTDTQYF. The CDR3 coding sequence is TGTGCCAGCACCACCGGGCCGACTAGCGGGGAAAGCACAGATACGCAGTATTTT.

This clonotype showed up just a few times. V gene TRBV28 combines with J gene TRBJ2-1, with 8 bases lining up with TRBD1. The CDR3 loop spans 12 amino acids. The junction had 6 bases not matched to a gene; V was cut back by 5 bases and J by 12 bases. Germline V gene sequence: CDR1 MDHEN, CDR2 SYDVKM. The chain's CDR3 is CASSEDRVRQFF. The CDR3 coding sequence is TGTGCCAGCAGTGAGGACAGGGTTCGGCAGTTCTTC.

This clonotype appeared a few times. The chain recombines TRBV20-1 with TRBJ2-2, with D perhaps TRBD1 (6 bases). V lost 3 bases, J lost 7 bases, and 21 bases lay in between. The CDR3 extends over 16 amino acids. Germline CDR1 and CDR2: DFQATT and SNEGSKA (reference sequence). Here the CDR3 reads CSARANNRARGGELFF. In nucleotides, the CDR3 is TGCAGTGCTAGGGCCAATAACAGGGCAAGGGGCGGGGAGCTGTTTTTT.

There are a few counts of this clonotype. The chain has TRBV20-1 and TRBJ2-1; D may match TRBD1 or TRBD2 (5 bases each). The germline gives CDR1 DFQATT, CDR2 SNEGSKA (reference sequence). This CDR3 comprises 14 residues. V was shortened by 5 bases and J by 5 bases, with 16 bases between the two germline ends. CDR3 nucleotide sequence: TGCAGTGCTCCACGGGGCACCGCCGACAATGAGCAGTTCTTC. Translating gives CSAPRGTADNEQFF.

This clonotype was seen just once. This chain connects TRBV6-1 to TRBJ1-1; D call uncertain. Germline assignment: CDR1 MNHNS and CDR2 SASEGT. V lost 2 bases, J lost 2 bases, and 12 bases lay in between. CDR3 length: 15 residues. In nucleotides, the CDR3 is TGTGCCAGCAGTGAAACTTGGCGGCCCAACACTGAAGCTTTCTTT. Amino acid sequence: CASSETWRPNTEAFF.

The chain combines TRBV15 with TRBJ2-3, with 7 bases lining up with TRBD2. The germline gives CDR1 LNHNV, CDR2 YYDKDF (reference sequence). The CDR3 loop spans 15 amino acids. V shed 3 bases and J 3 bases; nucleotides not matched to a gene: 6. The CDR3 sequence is CATSSGLDFTDTQYF. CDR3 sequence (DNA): TGTGCCACCAGCAGCGGACTAGACTTTACAGATACGCAGTATTTT.

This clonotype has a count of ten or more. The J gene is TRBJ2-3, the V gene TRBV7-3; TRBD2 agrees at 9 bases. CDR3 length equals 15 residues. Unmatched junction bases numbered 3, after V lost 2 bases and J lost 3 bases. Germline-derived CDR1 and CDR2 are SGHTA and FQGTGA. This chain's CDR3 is CASSLAGGKTDTQYF. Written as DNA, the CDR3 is TGTGCCAGCAGCTTAGCGGGAGGGAAAACAGATACGCAGTATTTT.

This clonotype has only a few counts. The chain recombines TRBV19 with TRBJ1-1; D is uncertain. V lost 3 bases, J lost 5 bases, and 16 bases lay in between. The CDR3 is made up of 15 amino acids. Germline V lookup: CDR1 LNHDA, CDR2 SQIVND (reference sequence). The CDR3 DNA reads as TGTGCCAGTAGTATCTTTGGGGAGAAAGGAACTGAAGCTTTCTTT. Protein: CASSIFGEKGTEAFF.

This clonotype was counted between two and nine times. The CDR3 here is CASSVVTGGTETQYF. The CDR3 coding sequence is TGTGCCAGCAGCGTAGTTACAGGGGGCACAGAGACCCAGTACTTC. This rearrangement joins TRBV9 to TRBJ2-5; 9 nucleotides align to TRBD1. Germline CDR1 and CDR2: SGDLS and YYNGEE. J gave up 4 bases and V 0 bases, and 4 bases lay outside the gene matches. This CDR3 is built from 15 residues.

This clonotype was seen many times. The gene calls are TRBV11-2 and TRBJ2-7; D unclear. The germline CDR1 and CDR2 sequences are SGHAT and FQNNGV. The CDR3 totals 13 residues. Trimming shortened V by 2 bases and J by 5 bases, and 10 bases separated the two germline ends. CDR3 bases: TGTGCCAGCAGCTTAACCAACTGGGACGAGCAGTACGTC. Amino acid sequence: CASSLTNWDEQYV.

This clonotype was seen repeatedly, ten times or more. CDR3 nucleotides: TGTGCCTGGACCCCTGGGGCTAGCGTTCTAGAGACCCAGTACTTC. The encoded protein is CAWTPGASVLETQYF. V and J are TRBV30 and TRBJ2-5, with D possibly matching TRBD2 (6 bases). V was pared by 4 bases and J by 4 bases, with 19 bases between. CDR1 and CDR2 (germline): GTSNPN, SVGIG (reference sequence). The CDR3 length is 15 residues.